This T cell receptor beta chain emerged from a study of CD8 T cells in ankylosing spondylitis. Each CDR3 protein gets one entry after TCRdb re-called the 5' RACE reads with MiXCR. The sample consists of about 340,000 distinct CDR3 sequences, roughly 22% of them appearing once. This clonotype was picked up a small number of times. V shed 3 bases, J shed 4 bases, and the junction held 13 bases outside the gene matches. The CDR3 sequence is 16 residues long. Germline CDR1 SQVTM, CDR2 ANQGSEA. Source material: blood, either unsorted or a sorted T cell fraction (not recorded which). The chain is built from TRBV29-1 and TRBJ2-5; 8 bases are shared with TRBD2. The TCR sequence derives from a male donor with ankylosing spondylitis or in good health (not recorded which). The CDR3 region has the DNA TGCAGCGTTGAGGTTTCCGGGACTAGTAATCGAGAGACCCAGTACTTC. Amino acid sequence: CSVEVSGTSNRETQYF.